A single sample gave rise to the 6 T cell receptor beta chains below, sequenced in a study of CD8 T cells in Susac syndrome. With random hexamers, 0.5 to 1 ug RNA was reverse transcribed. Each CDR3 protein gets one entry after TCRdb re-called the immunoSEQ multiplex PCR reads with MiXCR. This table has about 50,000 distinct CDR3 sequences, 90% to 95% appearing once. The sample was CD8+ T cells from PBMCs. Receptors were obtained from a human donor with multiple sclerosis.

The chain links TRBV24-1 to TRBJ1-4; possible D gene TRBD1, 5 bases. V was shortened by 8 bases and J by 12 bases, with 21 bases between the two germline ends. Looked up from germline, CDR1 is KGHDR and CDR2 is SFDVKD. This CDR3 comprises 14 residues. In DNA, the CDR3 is TGTGCCACCACTGGAGAGGGACGTTTCAAGGAACTGTTTTTT. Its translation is CATTGEGRFKELFF.

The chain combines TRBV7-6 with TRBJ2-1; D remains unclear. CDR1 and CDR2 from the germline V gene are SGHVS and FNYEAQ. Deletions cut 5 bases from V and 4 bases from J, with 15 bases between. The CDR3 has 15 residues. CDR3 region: CASSDLIGSYNEQFF. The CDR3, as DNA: TGTGCCAGCAGCGACCTTATTGGCTCGTACAATGAGCAGTTCTTC.

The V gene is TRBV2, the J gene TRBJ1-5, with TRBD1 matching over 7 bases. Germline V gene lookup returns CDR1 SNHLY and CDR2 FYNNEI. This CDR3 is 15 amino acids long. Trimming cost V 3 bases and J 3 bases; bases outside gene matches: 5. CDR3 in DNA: TGTGCCAGCAGTGACTGGGACAGAAACAATCAGCCCCAGCATTTT. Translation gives CASSDWDRNNQPQHF.

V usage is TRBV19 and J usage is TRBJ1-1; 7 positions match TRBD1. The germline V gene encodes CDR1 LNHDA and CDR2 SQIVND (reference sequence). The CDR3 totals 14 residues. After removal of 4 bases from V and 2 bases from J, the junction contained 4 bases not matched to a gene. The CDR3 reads CASSTRGVNTEAFF. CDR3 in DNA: TGTGCCAGTAGTACCAGGGGGGTTAACACTGAAGCTTTCTTT.

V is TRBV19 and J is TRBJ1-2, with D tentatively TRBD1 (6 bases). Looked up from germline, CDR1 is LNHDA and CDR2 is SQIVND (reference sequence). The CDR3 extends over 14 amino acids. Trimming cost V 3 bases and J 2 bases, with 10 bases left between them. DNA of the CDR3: TGTGCCAGTAGTATCAGGGGACGCAACTATGGCTACACCTTC. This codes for CASSIRGRNYGYTF.

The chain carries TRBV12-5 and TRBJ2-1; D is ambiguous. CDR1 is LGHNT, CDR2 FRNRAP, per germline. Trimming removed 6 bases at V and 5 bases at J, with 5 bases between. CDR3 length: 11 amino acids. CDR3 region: CASGPHNEQFF. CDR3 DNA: TGTGCTAGTGGCCCCCACAATGAGCAGTTCTTC.